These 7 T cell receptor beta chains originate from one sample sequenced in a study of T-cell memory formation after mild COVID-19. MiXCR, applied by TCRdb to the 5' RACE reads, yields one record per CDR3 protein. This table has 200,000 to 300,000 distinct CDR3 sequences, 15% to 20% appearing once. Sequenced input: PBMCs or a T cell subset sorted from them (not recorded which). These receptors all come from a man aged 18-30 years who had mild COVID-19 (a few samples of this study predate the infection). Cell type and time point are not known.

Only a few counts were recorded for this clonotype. CDR3 nucleotide sequence: TGTGCCAGCAGTTACCCCCATCGACAGGGGTCCTACAATGAGCAGTTCTTC. Its translation is CASSYPHRQGSYNEQFF. The chain joins TRBV6-5 to TRBJ2-1, with 8 nucleotides matching TRBD1. With V trimmed by 2 bases and J by 1 base, 7 bases remained unmatched. This CDR3 is built from 17 residues. Per the germline V gene, CDR1 is MNHEY and CDR2 is SVGAGI.

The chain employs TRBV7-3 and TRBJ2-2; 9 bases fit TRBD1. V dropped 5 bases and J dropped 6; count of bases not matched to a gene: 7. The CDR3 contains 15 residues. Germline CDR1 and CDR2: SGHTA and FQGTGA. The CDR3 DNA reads TGTGCCAGCAGCCAAGGGACAGGGAAGGCCGGGGAGCTGTTTTTT. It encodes CASSQGTGKAGELFF.

CDR3 coding DNA: TGTGCCAGCAGCCCCCCCGGGGCCGAAGCTAATGAAAAACTGTTTTTT. Amino acid sequence: CASSPPGAEANEKLFF. This chain connects TRBV7-2 to TRBJ1-4; D possibly corresponds to TRBD1 (5 bases). The CDR3 runs to 16 residues. Germline CDR1 reads SGHTA; CDR2 reads FQGNSA. Trimming left V 5 bases short and J 3 bases short, with 16 bases between. The whole variable domain, filled in from reference TRBV7-2 and TRBJ1-4, reads GAGVSQSPSNKVTEKGKDVELRCDPISGHTALYWYRQSLGQGLEFLIYFQGNSAPDKSGLPSDRFSAERTGGSVSTLTIQRTQQEDSAVYLCASSPPGAEANEKLFFGSGTQLSVL.

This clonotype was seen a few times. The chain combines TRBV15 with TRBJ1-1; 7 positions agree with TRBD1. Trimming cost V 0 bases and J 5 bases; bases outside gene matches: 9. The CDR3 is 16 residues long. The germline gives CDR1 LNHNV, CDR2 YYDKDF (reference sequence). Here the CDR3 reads CATSREPQGGVTEAFF. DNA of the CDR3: TGTGCCACCAGCAGAGAACCTCAGGGGGGAGTAACTGAAGCTTTCTTT.

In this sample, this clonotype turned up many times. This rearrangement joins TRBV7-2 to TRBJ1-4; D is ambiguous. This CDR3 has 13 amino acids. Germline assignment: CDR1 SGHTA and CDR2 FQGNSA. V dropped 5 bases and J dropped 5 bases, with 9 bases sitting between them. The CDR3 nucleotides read TGTGCCAGCAGCCCCGGGCCCAATGAAAAACTGTTTTTT. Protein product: CASSPGPNEKLFF.

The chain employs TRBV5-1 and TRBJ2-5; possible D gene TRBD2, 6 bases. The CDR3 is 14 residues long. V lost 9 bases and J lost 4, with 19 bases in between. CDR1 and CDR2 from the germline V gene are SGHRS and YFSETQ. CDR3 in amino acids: CATRAGPSPETQYF. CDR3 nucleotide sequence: TGCGCCACGCGGGCGGGACCCAGCCCAGAGACCCAGTACTTC.

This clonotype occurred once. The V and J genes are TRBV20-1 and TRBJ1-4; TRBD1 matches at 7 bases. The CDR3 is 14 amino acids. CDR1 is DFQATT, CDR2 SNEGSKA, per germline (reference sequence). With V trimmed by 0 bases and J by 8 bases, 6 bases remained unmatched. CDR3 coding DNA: TGCAGTGCTAGAGATGCCAGGGGGAACGAAAAACTGTTTTTT. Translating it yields CSARDARGNEKLFF.